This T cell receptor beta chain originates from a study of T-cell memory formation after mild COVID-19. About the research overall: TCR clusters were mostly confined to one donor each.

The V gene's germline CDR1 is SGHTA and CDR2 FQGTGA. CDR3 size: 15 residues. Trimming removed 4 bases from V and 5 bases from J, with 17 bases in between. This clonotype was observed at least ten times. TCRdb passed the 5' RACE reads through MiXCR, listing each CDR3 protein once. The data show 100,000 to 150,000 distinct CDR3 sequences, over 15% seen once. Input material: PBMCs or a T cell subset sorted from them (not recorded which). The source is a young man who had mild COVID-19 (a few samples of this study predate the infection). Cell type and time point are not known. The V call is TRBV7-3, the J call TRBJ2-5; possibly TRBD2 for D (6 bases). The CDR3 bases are TGTGCCAGCAGCTCCGCCGGACTATTTGGGGAGACCCAGTACTTC. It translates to CASSSAGLFGETQYF.